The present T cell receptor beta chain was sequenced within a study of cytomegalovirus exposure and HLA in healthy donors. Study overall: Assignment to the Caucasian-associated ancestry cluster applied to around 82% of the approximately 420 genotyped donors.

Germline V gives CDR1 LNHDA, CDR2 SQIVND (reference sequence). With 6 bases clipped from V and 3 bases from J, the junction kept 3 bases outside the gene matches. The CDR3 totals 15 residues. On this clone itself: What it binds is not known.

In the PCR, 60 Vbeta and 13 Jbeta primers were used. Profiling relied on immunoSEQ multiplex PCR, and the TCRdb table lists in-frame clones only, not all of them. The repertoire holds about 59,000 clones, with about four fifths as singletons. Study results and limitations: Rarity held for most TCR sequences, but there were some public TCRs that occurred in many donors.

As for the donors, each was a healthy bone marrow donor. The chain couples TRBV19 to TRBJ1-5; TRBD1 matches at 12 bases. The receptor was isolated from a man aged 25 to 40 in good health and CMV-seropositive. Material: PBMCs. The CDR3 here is CASRGQGANNQPQHF. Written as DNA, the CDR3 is TGTGCCAGTAGGGGACAGGGGGCGAACAATCAGCCCCAGCATTTT. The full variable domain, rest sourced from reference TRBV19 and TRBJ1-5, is DGGITQSPKYLFRKEGQNVTLSCEQNLNHDAMYWYRQDPGQGLRLIYYSQIVNDFQKGDIAEGYSVSREKKESFPLTVTSAQKNPTAFYLCASRGQGANNQPQHFGDGTRLSIL.